Given below is one T cell receptor beta chain in context. The antigen remains unidentified. Unmatched junction bases numbered 13, after V lost 6 bases and J lost 7 bases. Germline CDR1 SGHVS, CDR2 FQNEAQ. This CDR3 is 15 amino acids long. The sample belongs to a study of cytomegalovirus exposure and HLA in healthy donors. Study observations and caveats: HLA restriction was apparent for most CMV-associated TCR beta chains in a later analysis. Researchers reported in a later analysis that a missense DCLRE1C variant was tied to TCR beta V- and J-gene trimming.

PCR used 60 Vbeta primers and 13 Jbeta primers. Method: immunoSEQ multiplex PCR; TCRdb's copy keeps in-frame clones and lacks some. The profile covers some 110,000 clones, with around 75% appearing a single time and over 2% taken by the ten largest. Those who donated were healthy bone marrow donors. The source material was PBMCs. This receptor was identified in a man aged 35 to 55 in good health and CMV-seronegative. This chain uses TRBV7-8 with TRBJ1-1; TRBD1 matches 8 bases. CDR3 DNA sequence: TGTGCCAGCAGTCAGCGGGGACAGGTAAAGATTGAAGCTTTCTTT. Translating it yields CASSQRGQVKIEAFF.